The 21 T cell receptor beta chains in this list originate from one sample, sequenced in a study of vaccination effects on CD4 cells after COVID-19. Researchers isolated CD4+ T cells once 9 to 11 days of culture had elapsed. Assay: immunoSEQ multiplex PCR; the TCRdb copy retains only in-frame clones and omits some. The sample yields under 40,000 clones, about 81% seen once. No cognate antigen is known for these TCRs. The material sequenced was CD4+ T cells from PBMCs cultured without peptide, taken before COVID-19 vaccination. The receptor set was obtained from a human donor who received a COVID-19 vaccine.

V gene TRBV6-4 combines with J gene TRBJ2-7; tentatively, D is TRBD1 or TRBD2 (6 bases each). The V gene's germline CDR1 is MRHNA and CDR2 SNTAGT. Trimming stripped 3 bases from V and 1 base from J, with 25 bases between. This CDR3 region has 19 residues. CDR3 amino acids: CASSEKGGRIDRRSYEQYV. For the CDR3, the DNA is TGTGCCAGCAGTGAAAAGGGGGGCCGCATTGATCGGAGGTCCTACGAGCAGTACGTC.

J is TRBJ2-5 and V is TRBV3-1 (or the pseudogene TRBV3-2), with D perhaps given as TRBD1 or TRBD2 (6 bases each). Trimming removed 4 bases from V and 1 base from J, with 16 bases in between. The CDR3 extends over 16 amino acids. Germline-derived CDR1 and CDR2 are LGHDT and YNNKEL (reference sequence). CDR3 DNA sequence: TGTGCCAGCAGCCCTAGGTGGGGGGCTACCCAAGAGACCCAGTACTTC. Protein product: CASSPRWGATQETQYF.

This clone was seen a few times. This chain connects TRBV5-6 to TRBJ1-3; 7 positions match TRBD1. The CDR3 contains 17 residues. CDR1 and CDR2 (germline): SGHDT, YYEEEE. V dropped 1 base and J dropped 0; count of bases not matched to a gene: 7. CDR3 bases: TGTGCCAGCAGCTTGAGGACAGGAGCCCTCTCTGGAAACACCATATATTTT. Amino acid sequence: CASSLRTGALSGNTIYF.

V is TRBV20-1 and J is TRBJ2-5, with D uncertain. Per the germline V gene, CDR1 is DFQATT and CDR2 is SNEGSKA (reference sequence). The V end was cut by 6 bases, the J end by 3 bases, with 5 bases between. This CDR3 is 10 amino acids long. The CDR3: CSAWKETQYF. CDR3 bases: TGCAGTGCCTGGAAAGAGACCCAGTACTTC.

The chain has TRBV2 and TRBJ2-3; 14 nucleotides line up with TRBD2. V shed 8 bases and J 0 bases; nucleotides not matched to a gene: 10. The CDR3 spans 18 residues. CDR1 is SNHLY, CDR2 FYNNEI, per germline. The chain's CDR3 is CASRNPGLAGASTDTQYF. CDR3 sequence (DNA): TGTGCCAGCCGAAACCCGGGACTAGCGGGGGCTAGCACAGATACGCAGTATTTT.

The chain combines TRBV19 with TRBJ1-1; a weak D match, TRBD1 (6 bases). Germline CDR1 is LNHDA and CDR2 is SQIVND (reference sequence). This CDR3 has 14 amino acids. The germline V and J ends were trimmed by 5 bases and 1 base, with 11 bases remaining between them. CDR3 residues: CASSGQFENTEAFF. For the CDR3, the DNA is TGTGCCAGTAGTGGACAGTTCGAGAACACTGAAGCTTTCTTT. Looking up the rest from reference TRBV19 and TRBJ1-1 gives the full variable domain: DGGITQSPKYLFRKEGQNVTLSCEQNLNHDAMYWYRQDPGQGLRLIYYSQIVNDFQKGDIAEGYSVSREKKESFPLTVTSAQKNPTAFYLCASSGQFENTEAFFGQGTRLTVV.

This clone was picked up one time. J is TRBJ1-5 and V is TRBV6-5, with 8 bases that match TRBD1. V was pared by 5 bases and J by 3 bases, with 6 bases of the junction left unmatched. This CDR3 has 15 amino acids. Germline V gene lookup returns CDR1 MNHEY and CDR2 SVGAGI. The CDR3, as DNA: TGTGCCAGCAGTAATCGACAGGGGAACAATCAGCCCCAGCATTTT. Translation: CASSNRQGNNQPQHF.

V gene TRBV6-1 combines with J gene TRBJ2-2; 12 bases line up with TRBD2. CDR3 length: 18 residues. V dropped 4 bases and J dropped 5; count of bases not matched to a gene: 11. The germline V gene has CDR1 MNHNS and CDR2 SASEGT. CDR3 sequence reads: CASSALAGGPSTTGELFF. CDR3 coding DNA: TGTGCCAGCAGTGCCCTAGCGGGGGGGCCGTCAACGACCGGGGAGCTGTTTTTT.

CDR3 nucleotides: TGCGCCAGCAGTGGGGCCCCCAGAGGTGAGCAGTTCTTC. Translation: CASSGAPRGEQFF. V is TRBV10-2 and J is TRBJ2-1, with D unclear. The germline CDR1 and CDR2 sequences are WSHSY and SAAADI. The ends were cut back, 4 bases at V and 9 bases at J, with 13 bases in the middle. The CDR3 extends over 13 amino acids.

V and J are TRBV29-1 and TRBJ2-5; 7 bases are a match to TRBD1. V lost 6 bases, J lost 2 bases, and 12 bases stayed unmatched. Germline V gene lookup returns CDR1 SQVTM and CDR2 ANQGSEA. CDR3 length equals 15 residues. Here the CDR3 DNA reads TGCAGCGTCTCTAGCCGGGACAGCCTACAAGAGACCCAGTACTTC. Translation gives CSVSSRDSLQETQYF.

The chain links TRBV21-1 to TRBJ1-2. TRBV21-1 counts as a pseudogene. The CDR3 spans 21 residues. DNA of the CDR3: TGTGCCAGCAGCAAAGTCGGCAGAAGAAACCCCTGCGACCTGTGGGGAGGGAGCTACACCTTC. The encoded protein is CASSKVGRRNPCDLWGGSYTF.

This rearrangement joins TRBV29-1 to TRBJ1-5; TRBD1 matches at 8 bases. Germline trimming cut 4 bases from V and 4 bases from J; bases unmatched to any gene: 3. The CDR3 has 13 residues. Germline lookup yields CDR1 SQVTM and CDR2 ANQGSEA. CDR3 protein: CSVGTGTNQPQHF. The DNA of the CDR3 is TGCAGCGTTGGGACAGGGACAAATCAGCCCCAGCATTTT.

The chain carries TRBV29-1 and TRBJ2-1; no definite D call. Trimming pared 3 bases from V and 3 bases from J, leaving 3 bases between. Germline CDR1 SQVTM, CDR2 ANQGSEA. CDR3 length: 11 amino acids. CDR3 in DNA: TGCAGCGTTGACAGCTACAATGAGCAGTTCTTC. This sequence encodes CSVDSYNEQFF.

The rearrangement joins TRBV27 to TRBJ2-4, with D perhaps TRBD2 (6 bases). Germline assignment: CDR1 MNHEY and CDR2 SMNVEV (reference sequence). V was shortened by 5 bases and J by 0 bases, with 17 bases between the two germline ends. The CDR3 consists of 17 residues. CDR3 in DNA: TGTGCCAGCAGTCCACGTGCGTCGGGACTAGCCAAAAACATTCAGTACTTC. Protein product: CASSPRASGLAKNIQYF.

This clone has a handful of counts. The V call is TRBV4-1, the J call TRBJ1-6, with D unresolved. The V gene lost 0 bases and the J gene lost 0 bases, with 9 bases spanning the gap. CDR1 and CDR2 (germline): MGHRA, YSYEKL. This CDR3 is built from 17 residues. The DNA for the CDR3 is TGCGCCAGCAGCCAAGATCAAGGGTTCTCCTATAATTCACCCCTCCACTTT. Translation gives CASSQDQGFSYNSPLHF.

Only a few counts were recorded for this clone. J is TRBJ1-4 and V is TRBV6-6; D is possibly TRBD1 (5 bases). The germline V gene has CDR1 MNHNY and CDR2 SVGAGI (reference sequence). The CDR3 has 15 residues. Trimming took off 6 bases at V and 4 bases at J, with 15 bases between the two ends. CDR3: CASRTGTSGNEKLFF. DNA for the CDR3: TGTGCCAGCAGAACCGGGACTTCGGGTAATGAAAAACTGTTTTTT.

This clone has a single count. The V call is TRBV19, the J call TRBJ2-3, with D tentatively TRBD1 or TRBD2 (6 bases each). The germline V gene has CDR1 LNHDA and CDR2 SQIVND (reference sequence). This CDR3 has 16 amino acids. Trimming shortened V by 5 bases and J by 5 bases, and 20 bases separated the two germline ends. CDR3 in DNA: TGTGCCAGTAGTCCTCCCTTGGGTGGGGGGCAAGATACGCAGTATTTT. It encodes CASSPPLGGGQDTQYF.

This chain links TRBV9 with TRBJ1-1; D is uncertain. Germline V CDR1 and CDR2: SGDLS, YYNGEE. Trimming removed 1 base from V and 1 base from J, with 8 bases in between. CDR3 length: 14 residues. The CDR3 spells CASSVMQTNTEAFF. The CDR3 bases are TGTGCCAGCAGCGTAATGCAGACGAACACTGAAGCTTTCTTT. Filled out from reference TRBV9 and TRBJ1-1, the complete variable domain reads DSGVTQTPKHLITATGQRVTLRCSPRSGDLSVYWYQQSLDQGLQFLIQYYNGEERAKGNILERFSAQQFPDLHSELNLSSLELGDSALYFCASSVMQTNTEAFFGQGTRLTVV.

The chain is built from TRBV3-1 (or the pseudogene TRBV3-2) and TRBJ2-7; D remains unclear. CDR3 length equals 15 residues. CDR1 and CDR2 (germline): LGHDT, YNNKEL (reference sequence). Between the trimmed V and J ends, which lost 0 bases and 2 bases, there was a span of 11 bases. The chain's CDR3 is CASSQDCTATYEQYV. CDR3 bases: TGTGCCAGCAGCCAAGATTGCACAGCTACCTACGAGCAGTACGTC.

The count of this clone is one. The chain combines TRBV29-1 with TRBJ2-3; 9 nucleotides agree with TRBD2. Germline V gives CDR1 SQVTM, CDR2 ANQGSEA. The V segment lost 7 bases and the J segment 1 base; nucleotides outside the gene matches: 9. The CDR3 extends over 15 amino acids. This CDR3 is CSGKGASGGTDTQYF. The CDR3, as DNA: TGCAGCGGGAAGGGAGCTAGCGGGGGCACAGATACGCAGTATTTT.

This clone was found a few times. The rearrangement joins TRBV2 to TRBJ2-7, with TRBD2 as a possible D gene (5 bases). This CDR3 is 13 amino acids long. Trimming took off 6 bases at V and 5 bases at J, with 14 bases between the two ends. Germline values: CDR1 SNHLY, CDR2 FYNNEI. CDR3 in amino acids: CASRDGLFHEQYV. In DNA, the CDR3 is TGTGCCAGCAGGGATGGACTTTTCCACGAGCAGTACGTC.